The T cell receptor beta chain under discussion was sequenced for a study of T cell changes during pregnancy in multiple sclerosis. TCRdb's table, derived via immunoSEQ multiplex PCR, lists solely in-frame clones and lacks some. Of under 95,000 clones listed, 93% are singletons. Germline lookup yields CDR1 LNHDA and CDR2 SQIVND (reference sequence). The CDR3 covers 15 residues. With 3 bases clipped from V and 8 bases from J, the junction kept 10 bases outside the gene matches. The clonotype comes from a female donor in good health, enrolled as a control in a pregnancy study. V and J are TRBV19 and TRBJ1-2, with 9 positions matching TRBD1. This specimen consisted of peripheral blood, obtained in the second trimester of pregnancy. Written as DNA, the CDR3 is TGTGCCAGTAGTATTCAGGGACAGGGCTCTACGGGCTACACCTTC. Protein sequence: CASSIQGQGSTGYTF.